The T cell receptor (beta chain) under discussion was sequenced for a study of control samples from healthy donors and cancer patients. Germline V CDR1 and CDR2: MGHRA, YSYEKL. V was clipped by 1 base and J by 3 bases; unmatched bases: 1. This CDR3 is built from 16 residues. The protocol was immunoSEQ multiplex PCR, while the TCRdb copy is restricted to in-frame clones and leaves out a portion. The sample lists about 120,000 clones; about 89% were seen once. Sample: blood. This TCR was sampled from a man aged 60 to 75 in good health. The chain couples TRBV4-1 to TRBJ2-1; 12 bases line up with TRBD2. The CDR3 nucleotides are TGCGCCAGCAGCCAAGCTAGCGGGGGGGGCTACAATGAGCAGTTCTTC. Translated, it gives CASSQASGGGYNEQFF.